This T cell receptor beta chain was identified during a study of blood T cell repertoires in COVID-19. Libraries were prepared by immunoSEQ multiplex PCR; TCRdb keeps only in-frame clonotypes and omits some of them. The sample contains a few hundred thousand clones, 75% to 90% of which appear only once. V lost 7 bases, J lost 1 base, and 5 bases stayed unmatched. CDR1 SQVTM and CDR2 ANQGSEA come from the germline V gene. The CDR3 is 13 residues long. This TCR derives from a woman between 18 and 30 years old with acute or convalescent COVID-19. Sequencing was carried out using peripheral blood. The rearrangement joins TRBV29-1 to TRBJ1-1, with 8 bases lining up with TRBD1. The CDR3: CSAMTGANTEAFF. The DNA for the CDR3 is TGCAGCGCCATGACAGGGGCGAACACTGAAGCTTTCTTT.